This entry is about one T cell receptor (beta chain). Germline V gene data show CDR1 as LNHDA and CDR2 as SQIVND (reference sequence). Trimming took 4 bases from V and 2 from J, leaving 11 bases between them. The CDR3 is 14 amino acids. The data belong to a study of T cell changes during pregnancy in multiple sclerosis. Repertoires were generated with immunoSEQ multiplex PCR, while TCRdb's copy carries only in-frame clones and drops some. The sample includes tens of thousands of clones, over 75% of them seen just once. This sequence joins TRBV19 and TRBJ1-2; TRBD1 is a possible D gene (6 bases). This material consisted of CD4+ T cells from peripheral blood mononuclear cells, taken in the third trimester of pregnancy. This TCR came from a female donor in good health, enrolled as a control in a pregnancy study. CDR3 region: CASSTSTGNYGYTF. In DNA form, the CDR3 reads TGTGCCAGTAGTACTTCGACAGGAAACTATGGCTACACCTTC.